Below are 26 T cell receptor beta chains sequenced from a single sample in a study of blood T cell repertoires in COVID-19. Measured with immunoSEQ multiplex PCR; TCRdb has only the in-frame clones, and not every one. Of 200,000 to 250,000 clones listed, more than 80% were seen once; the top ten hold roughly 3%. Sequences were obtained from peripheral blood. Every receptor here comes from a man aged 25 to 40 with COVID-19, enrolled during active disease.

This clone has a single count. The chain carries TRBV5-1 and TRBJ2-1; 14 bases fit TRBD2. This CDR3 is built from 19 residues. J lost 7 bases, V lost 4 bases, and 16 bases had no gene match. Germline V gives CDR1 SGHRS, CDR2 YFSETQ. CDR3 DNA: TGCGCCAGCAGCACTCGAGGGGACCCGGGACTAGCGGGAGTTAATGAGCAGTTCTTC. Its protein is CASSTRGDPGLAGVNEQFF. Drawing the rest from reference TRBV5-1 and TRBJ2-1, the complete variable domain is KAGVTQTPRYLIKTRGQQVTLSCSPISGHRSVSWYQQTPGQGLQFLFEYFSETQRNKGNFPGRFSGRQFSNSRSEMNVSTLELGDSALYLCASSTRGDPGLAGVNEQFFGPGTRLTVL.

The chain is built from TRBV7-9 and TRBJ2-7; 10 bases align to TRBD1. Germline CDR1 is SEHNR and CDR2 is FQNEAQ (reference sequence). This CDR3 has 16 residues. V trimming: 2 bases; J trimming: 4 bases; junction bases outside the gene matches: 8. In DNA form, the CDR3 reads TGTGCCAGCAGCTTATTAGGGACAGGGGAAAGATACGAGCAGTACTTC. This encodes CASSLLGTGERYEQYF.

The chain uses TRBV27 and TRBJ1-1; the match to TRBD1 covers 12 bases. The germline gives CDR1 MNHEY, CDR2 SMNVEV (reference sequence). CDR3 length equals 16 residues. The ends lost 6 bases at V and 8 bases at J; junction bases unmatched: 13. The CDR3 DNA follows: TGTGCCAGCAGGGCCTCTTTGGGACAGGGGGCGTCGGAAGCTTTCTTT. Its translation is CASRASLGQGASEAFF.

V is TRBV21-1 and J is TRBJ2-1; TRBD2 reflects the table's D call only, with no check against the DNA. TRBV21-1 is marked as a pseudogene. CDR3 size: 13 residues. The CDR3 region has the DNA TGTGCCAGCAGTCCTGACTGTTACAATGAGCAGTTCTTC. Translating it yields CASSPDCYNEQFF.

This chain connects TRBV28 to TRBJ1-2, with 9 bases that match TRBD1. In germline, CDR1 is MDHEN, CDR2 SYDVKM. Unmatched junction bases numbered 10, after V lost 3 bases and J lost 2 bases. This CDR3 is built from 17 residues. CDR3 amino acids: CASSFMGQGGKNYGYTF. The CDR3 bases are TGTGCCAGCAGTTTCATGGGACAGGGAGGGAAGAACTATGGCTACACCTTC.

This clone appeared once. The chain links TRBV3-1 (or the pseudogene TRBV3-2) to TRBJ2-1; possibly TRBD2 for D (6 bases). V lost 1 base, J lost 4 bases, and 8 bases lay in between. Looked up from germline, CDR1 is LGHDT and CDR2 is YNNKEL (reference sequence). The CDR3 is 14 residues long. In nucleotides, the CDR3 is TGTGCCAGCAGCCAAGCCGGACTATACAATGAGCAGTTCTTC. As protein: CASSQAGLYNEQFF.

CDR3 sequence (DNA): TGTGCTAGTGGTTTGGTAGGGGCTAGCGGACATCAACGAGAGCAGTTCTTC. It specifies CASGLVGASGHQREQFF. The rearrangement uses TRBV12-5 and TRBJ2-1; 7 positions match TRBD2. The CDR3 has 17 amino acids. The V gene's germline CDR1 is LGHNT and CDR2 FRNRAP. With V trimmed by 0 bases and J by 10 bases, 15 bases remained unmatched.

This clone was picked up a small number of times. The chain couples TRBV28 to TRBJ2-1, with 14 positions matching TRBD2. The germline V gene encodes CDR1 MDHEN and CDR2 SYDVKM. The CDR3 is 14 amino acids. J gave up 10 bases and V 4 bases, and 3 bases lay outside the gene matches. The CDR3 DNA is TGTGCCAGCAGTTCCGGACTAGCGGGAGGAGAGCAGTTCTTC. Translating it yields CASSSGLAGGEQFF. Variable domain in full (rest from reference TRBV28 and TRBJ2-1): DVKVTQSSRYLVKRTGEKVFLECVQDMDHENMFWYRQDPGLGLRLIYFSYDVKMKEKGDIPEGYSVSREKKERFSLILESASTNQTSMYLCASSSGLAGGEQFFGPGTRLTVL.

This chain links TRBV18 with TRBJ1-4, with TRBD1 as a possible D gene (5 bases). The CDR3 is 15 residues long. CDR1 is KGHSH, CDR2 LQKENI, per germline. V gave up 0 bases and J gave up 4 bases, with 9 bases separating them. The CDR3 coding sequence is TGTGCCAGCTCACCACCGGGGGGAGTTAATGAAAAACTGTTTTTT. It codes for CASSPPGGVNEKLFF.

The gene calls are TRBV5-1 and TRBJ2-1; no clear D. CDR3 size: 12 residues. From germline, CDR1 is SGHRS and CDR2 YFSETQ. V was cut by 4 bases and J by 7 bases, with 9 bases left in between. CDR3 residues: CASSPGRNEQFF. The DNA for the CDR3 is TGCGCCAGCAGCCCAGGTAGGAATGAGCAGTTCTTC.

V gene TRBV11-2 combines with J gene TRBJ2-1, with 9 bases aligning to TRBD1. This CDR3 contains 15 residues. With 4 bases clipped from V and 7 bases from J, the junction kept 8 bases outside the gene matches. Germline V lookup: CDR1 SGHAT, CDR2 FQNNGV. The DNA of the CDR3 is TGTGCCAGCAGCTACCGGACAGGGGTGACGAATGAGCAGTTCTTC. Its translation is CASSYRTGVTNEQFF.

The chain recombines TRBV19 with TRBJ1-1; 9 bases align to TRBD1. The CDR3 runs 15 residues. CDR1 and CDR2 (germline): LNHDA, SQIVND (reference sequence). Unmatched junction bases numbered 12, after V lost 8 bases and J lost 5 bases. The CDR3 loop reads CASGPEQGAGTEAFF. For the CDR3, the DNA is TGTGCCAGTGGACCAGAACAGGGGGCTGGGACTGAAGCTTTCTTT.

This rearrangement joins TRBV27 to TRBJ2-1; 11 bases align to TRBD2. Losses at the gene ends were 4 bases for V and 10 bases for J; bases not matched to a gene: 18. This CDR3 has 18 residues. The germline CDR1 and CDR2 sequences are MNHEY and SMNVEV (reference sequence). The DNA of the CDR3 is TGTGCCAGCAGTTCCGCACTAGCGGGAGTGTTTAAGGGAAACGAGCAGTTCTTC. This encodes CASSSALAGVFKGNEQFF.

The CDR3 nucleotides read TGTGCCAGCAGTCCCTCAGGGAAGACTGAAGCTTTCTTT. Protein: CASSPSGKTEAFF. The V gene is TRBV12-3 or TRBV12-4, the J gene TRBJ1-1; tentative D call: TRBD1 (5 bases). V was cut by 5 bases and J by 5 bases, with 12 bases left in between. The CDR3 covers 13 residues.

The chain links TRBV19 to TRBJ1-1, with D unclear. Looked up from germline, CDR1 is LNHDA and CDR2 is SQIVND (reference sequence). CDR3 length: 13 amino acids. V was cut by 2 bases and J by 2 bases, with 6 bases left in between. The CDR3 DNA reads TGTGCCAGTAGTATAAGCGCCAACACTGAAGCTTTCTTT. Residues: CASSISANTEAFF. Full variable domain (outside the CDR3, taken from reference TRBV19 and TRBJ1-1): DGGITQSPKYLFRKEGQNVTLSCEQNLNHDAMYWYRQDPGQGLRLIYYSQIVNDFQKGDIAEGYSVSREKKESFPLTVTSAQKNPTAFYLCASSISANTEAFFGQGTRLTVV.

The chain uses TRBV9 and TRBJ2-1; D perhaps matches TRBD1 (6 bases). The V and J ends lost 4 bases and 6 bases respectively, with 14 bases between them. Germline V gene lookup returns CDR1 SGDLS and CDR2 YYNGEE. This CDR3 has 14 amino acids. The CDR3 DNA reads TGTGCCAGCAGCACATCCAGGGGCCTCAATGAGCAGTTCTTC. Its translation: CASSTSRGLNEQFF.

The chain combines TRBV5-4 with TRBJ1-1; 7 nucleotides match TRBD1. The CDR3 has 14 amino acids. Germline loops: CDR1 SGHNT, CDR2 YYREEE (reference sequence). V shed 4 bases and J 3 bases; nucleotides not matched to a gene: 6. In DNA form, the CDR3 reads TGTGCCAGCAGCCCAGGGACAGTATACACTGAAGCTTTCTTT. Protein sequence: CASSPGTVYTEAFF.

This clone was seen a single time. CDR3 loop: CASSSLVNEQFF. The CDR3 DNA reads TGTGCCAGCAGCTCACTGGTTAATGAGCAGTTCTTC. This chain joins TRBV9 and TRBJ2-1, with D hard to call. The CDR3 contains 12 residues. Germline CDR1 and CDR2: SGDLS and YYNGEE. Trimming took off 4 bases at V and 7 bases at J, with 9 bases between the two ends. Full variable domain (rest looked up from reference TRBV9 and TRBJ2-1): DSGVTQTPKHLITATGQRVTLRCSPRSGDLSVYWYQQSLDQGLQFLIQYYNGEERAKGNILERFSAQQFPDLHSELNLSSLELGDSALYFCASSSLVNEQFFGPGTRLTVL.

This rearrangement joins TRBV19 to TRBJ1-1, with D tentatively TRBD1 (5 bases). From germline, CDR1 is LNHDA and CDR2 SQIVND (reference sequence). The CDR3 is 15 amino acids. V shed 7 bases and J shed 2 bases, with 17 bases lying between them. This CDR3 reads CASNDGGGRNTEAFF. Here the CDR3 DNA reads TGTGCCAGTAATGACGGGGGTGGGAGAAACACTGAAGCTTTCTTT.

The chain carries TRBV2 and TRBJ1-4; 10 nucleotides align to TRBD1. J was trimmed by 5 bases and V by 4 bases; bases with no gene match: 16. The CDR3 has 19 residues. CDR1 is SNHLY and CDR2 is FYNNEI in the germline V gene. The DNA of the CDR3 is TGTGCCAGCAGTGCTCTAGGGGGACAGGGGCTCAAGGGGAATGAAAAACTGTTTTTT. It encodes CASSALGGQGLKGNEKLFF.

The gene calls are TRBV27 and TRBJ2-3; the D gene is possibly TRBD1 (6 bases). The length of the CDR3 is 14 residues. Trimming took off 6 bases at V and 1 base at J, with 11 bases between the two ends. The germline CDR1 and CDR2 sequences are MNHEY and SMNVEV (reference sequence). The CDR3: CASSWDTGTDTQYF. In DNA form, the CDR3 reads TGTGCCAGCAGCTGGGACACCGGCACAGATACGCAGTATTTT.

The gene calls are TRBV18 and TRBJ2-1; D remains unclear. The CDR3 has 15 amino acids. V was pared by 3 bases and J by 5 bases, with 14 bases between. CDR1 is KGHSH and CDR2 is LQKENI in the germline V gene. The CDR3 sequence is CASSPSNPKNNEQFF. CDR3 coding DNA: TGTGCCAGCTCACCTAGCAACCCCAAAAACAATGAGCAGTTCTTC.

The chain combines TRBV2 with TRBJ1-2; D gene unclear. Germline V gene data show CDR1 as SNHLY and CDR2 as FYNNEI. The V and J ends lost 6 bases and 4 bases respectively, with 12 bases between them. The CDR3 has 13 amino acids. CDR3 bases: TGTGCCAGCAGGATGGGAGGAGGCTATGGCTACACCTTC. Translation gives CASRMGGGYGYTF.

The chain couples TRBV2 to TRBJ1-1, with a possible D match to TRBD1 (6 bases). Trimming cost V 5 bases and J 5 bases, with 15 bases left between them. CDR1 is SNHLY and CDR2 is FYNNEI in the germline V gene. This CDR3 is 14 amino acids long. CDR3 region: CASSPRGMRTEAFF. CDR3 nucleotide sequence: TGTGCCAGCAGTCCTAGGGGGATGAGAACTGAAGCTTTCTTT. Filled out from reference TRBV2 and TRBJ1-1, the complete variable domain reads EPEVTQTPSHQVTQMGQEVILRCVPISNHLYFYWYRQILGQKVEFLVSFYNNEISEKSEIFDDQFSVERPDGSNFTLKIRSTKLEDSAMYFCASSPRGMRTEAFFGQGTRLTVV.

The chain has TRBV2 and TRBJ1-4, with D possibly matching TRBD1 (6 bases). Looked up from germline, CDR1 is SNHLY and CDR2 is FYNNEI. The CDR3 runs to 14 residues. Trimming took off 4 bases at V and 3 bases at J, with 9 bases between the two ends. CDR3 in amino acids: CASSVGAANEKLFF. CDR3 coding DNA: TGTGCCAGCAGTGTGGGGGCAGCTAATGAAAAACTGTTTTTT.

The genes are TRBV15 and TRBJ2-7, with 9 bases matching TRBD2. Per germline, CDR1 LNHNV and CDR2 YYDKDF (reference sequence). This CDR3 is 18 amino acids long. The V gene end was trimmed by 6 bases and the J gene end by 6 bases; junction bases not matched to a gene: 21. The CDR3 protein is CATRSAGGRRGLLGEQYF. CDR3 nucleotides: TGTGCCACCAGATCAGCGGGAGGAAGACGGGGGCTCCTAGGCGAGCAGTACTTC.